This T cell receptor (beta chain) comes out of a study of blood T cell repertoires in COVID-19. Overall study: Sample material is recorded as cDNA or gDNA derived from T cells, B-cell-depleted T cells, or PBMCs.

CDR1 and CDR2 from the germline V gene are DFQATT and SNEGSKA (reference sequence). Trimming removed 6 bases from V and 7 bases from J, with 10 bases in between. This CDR3 is built from 11 residues. The authors' processing: Estimated nucleated cell counts came from reference gene primer amplification. TCRdb keeps only in-frame clones here, not all; method: immunoSEQ multiplex PCR. From that table come the V and J calls and clone size; the DNA was used to work out D and trimming. The repertoire consists of under 250,000 clones, with approximately 85% occurring once and the leading ten covering approximately 13%.

This chain links TRBV20-1 with TRBJ2-1, with D possibly matching TRBD1 (5 bases). This clonotype was obtained from an older man with acute or convalescent COVID-19. Sequenced sample: peripheral blood. The CDR3, as DNA: TGCAGTGCGGGGCAGGCGAATGAGCAGTTCTTC. This gives the protein CSAGQANEQFF.